Following are 8 T cell receptor beta chains from one sample sequenced in a study of technical replicates of blood from a handful of donors. Repertoires were generated with immunoSEQ multiplex PCR, while TCRdb's copy carries only in-frame clones and drops some. This table has more than 90,000 clones, approximately 95% appearing once. The sample consisted of T cells isolated from PBMCs. These receptor sequences come from a human donor in good health.

There are a few counts of this clone. This chain uses TRBV4-1 with TRBJ2-2, with D uncertain. The CDR3 length is 14 residues. Germline V gene sequence: CDR1 MGHRA, CDR2 YSYEKL. Trimming shortened V by 0 bases and J by 4 bases, and 6 bases separated the two germline ends. DNA of the CDR3: TGCGCCAGCAGCCAAGAAGGCGGCACCGGGGAGCTGTTTTTT. Amino acid sequence: CASSQEGGTGELFF.

This chain uses TRBV6-6 with TRBJ1-1; 7 bases agree with TRBD1. Looked up from germline, CDR1 is MNHNY and CDR2 is SVGAGI (reference sequence). V lost 0 bases and J lost 5; bases outside the gene matches: 0. This CDR3 is 13 amino acids long. CDR3 residues: CASSYSQGTEAFF. CDR3 in DNA: TGTGCCAGCAGTTACTCACAGGGGACTGAAGCTTTCTTT.

This clone appeared a single time. The CDR3 is CASSFSTGASETQYF. For the CDR3, the DNA is TGTGCCAGCAGCTTTAGTACAGGGGCATCGGAGACCCAGTACTTC. V gene TRBV11-2 combines with J gene TRBJ2-5, with 7 bases matching TRBD1. The CDR3 spans 15 residues. Germline lookup yields CDR1 SGHAT and CDR2 FQNNGV. Germline trimming cut 3 bases from V and 5 bases from J; bases unmatched to any gene: 9.

The rearrangement uses TRBV11-2 and TRBJ1-1, with D hard to call. The CDR3 loop spans 12 amino acids. V dropped 3 bases and J dropped 5 bases, with 7 bases sitting between them. The germline V gene has CDR1 SGHAT and CDR2 FQNNGV. Here the CDR3 reads CASSFSTTEAFF. The CDR3 DNA follows: TGTGCCAGCAGCTTTAGCACGACTGAAGCTTTCTTT.

This clone appeared once. This chain joins TRBV9 and TRBJ2-1; 8 bases match TRBD2. Trimming took 0 bases from V and 3 from J; bases not matched to a gene: 5. CDR1 SGDLS and CDR2 YYNGEE come from the germline V gene. The CDR3 is made up of 16 amino acids. For the CDR3, the DNA is TGTGCCAGCAGCGTAGGGCTAGCGGGTAACTACAATGAGCAGTTCTTC. Protein product: CASSVGLAGNYNEQFF.

The chain is built from TRBV29-1 and TRBJ2-2, with D uncertain. CDR1 and CDR2 from the germline V gene are SQVTM and ANQGSEA. With 7 bases removed from V and 1 base from J, the gap between germline ends came to 7 bases. The length of the CDR3 is 12 residues. This chain's CDR3 is CSAPGNTGELFF. The CDR3 DNA is TGCAGCGCCCCAGGGAACACCGGGGAGCTGTTTTTT.

The rearrangement links TRBV6-5 to TRBJ1-2; D is uncertain. The CDR3 runs to 15 residues. Per germline, CDR1 MNHEY and CDR2 SVGAGI. With 3 bases removed from V and 3 bases from J, the gap between germline ends came to 14 bases. The CDR3 loop is CASSYEADSYYGYTF. CDR3 DNA sequence: TGTGCCAGCAGTTATGAGGCGGATTCTTACTATGGCTACACCTTC.

J is TRBJ2-3 and V is TRBV6-5; no clear D. CDR3 size: 14 residues. The V end lost 0 bases, the J end lost 0 bases, and 4 bases lay between the germline ends. Germline CDR1 and CDR2: MNHEY and SVGAGI. CDR3 sequence (DNA): TGTGCCAGCAGTTACTCCTTCAGCACAGATACGCAGTATTTT. Its protein product is CASSYSFSTDTQYF.